This TCR beta chain comes out of a study of T cells in Graves' hyperthyroidism and ophthalmopathy. The CDR3 is 16 residues long. In germline, CDR1 is MDHEN, CDR2 SYDVKM. V was clipped by 3 bases and J by 2 bases, with 14 bases between them. Amplification targeted TCR beta CDR3 regions from RNA transcripts. HTBI primers drove first-round RT-PCR of the TCR CDR3. TCRdb reprocessed the multiplex PCR reads with MiXCR, giving one entry per CDR3 protein. Here the sample spans 550,000 to 700,000 distinct CDR3 sequences, roughly 15% being singletons. This clonotype came up once. Input material: blood. This receptor was obtained from a woman between 40 and 55 years old with Graves' ophthalmopathy. The V gene is TRBV28, the J gene TRBJ1-5; D ambiguous. CDR3 sequence reads: CASSLARRVGNQPQHF. The DNA for the CDR3 is TGTGCCAGCAGTTTGGCGCGGAGGGTGGGCAATCAGCCCCAGCATTTT.